The TCR beta chain under discussion was sequenced for a study of cytomegalovirus exposure and HLA in healthy donors. In germline, CDR1 is SGHDT, CDR2 YYEEEE. V was cut by 1 base and J by 7 bases, with 15 bases left in between. The CDR3 length is 16 residues. Primers: 60 Vbeta forward and 13 Jbeta reverse. Method: immunoSEQ multiplex PCR; TCRdb's copy keeps in-frame clones and lacks some. The sample contains around 110,000 clones, roughly three quarters of which appear only once. This clone was seen a single time. The receptor comes from a young woman in good health and CMV-seronegative. Sequencing was performed on PBMCs. The genes are TRBV5-6 and TRBJ1-6, with D perhaps TRBD1 (6 bases). The CDR3 DNA follows: TGTGCCAGCAGCTTGCTGCGGGGGCGCGGCAATTCACCCCTCCACTTT. The encoded protein is CASSLLRGRGNSPLHF.